Each of the 21 T cell receptor beta chains below was sequenced from the same sample in a study of blood T cell repertoires in COVID-19. Here immunoSEQ multiplex PCR was the method, and the copy in TCRdb shows in-frame clones only, minus some. The data contain roughly 230,000 clones, approximately 92% of them singletons. Sequences were obtained from peripheral blood. These TCRs come from a woman aged 35 to 49 who had recovered from COVID-19.

Turning to this clone: Additional DNA sequences in this sample encode the identical CDR3. The chain uses TRBV19 and TRBJ2-7, with 8 positions matching TRBD1. The CDR3 is made up of 14 amino acids. J lost 2 bases, V lost 4 bases, and 4 bases had no gene match. CDR1 and CDR2 from the germline V gene are LNHDA and SQIVND (reference sequence). The CDR3 region has the DNA TGTGCCAGTAGTACCGGGACAGGCCCCTACGAGCAGTACGTC. Residues: CASSTGTGPYEQYV.

This chain joins TRBV6-5 and TRBJ1-1, with 10 bases aligning to TRBD1. The CDR3 consists of 15 residues. CDR1 is MNHEY, CDR2 SVGAGI, per germline. Trimming cost V 4 bases and J 3 bases; bases outside gene matches: 5. The CDR3, as DNA: TGTGCCAGCAGTTGGTCCGGGACAGGGGACACTGAAGCTTTCTTT. This translates into CASSWSGTGDTEAFF.

The rearrangement joins TRBV19 to TRBJ2-1, with 7 bases that match TRBD2. V was pared by 0 bases and J by 10 bases, with 9 bases of the junction left unmatched. Germline V gene lookup returns CDR1 LNHDA and CDR2 SQIVND (reference sequence). CDR3 length equals 15 residues. Here the CDR3 reads CASSIEGGGAREQFF. CDR3 coding DNA: TGTGCCAGTAGTATAGAGGGGGGAGGGGCGCGAGAGCAGTTCTTC. The whole variable domain, remainder taken from reference TRBV19 and TRBJ2-1, is DGGITQSPKYLFRKEGQNVTLSCEQNLNHDAMYWYRQDPGQGLRLIYYSQIVNDFQKGDIAEGYSVSREKKESFPLTVTSAQKNPTAFYLCASSIEGGGAREQFFGPGTRLTVL.

J is TRBJ1-1 and V is TRBV14; D is perhaps TRBD1 (5 bases). V gave up 2 bases and J gave up 5 bases, with 12 bases separating them. The CDR3 runs to 14 residues. CDR1 and CDR2 from the germline V gene are SGHDN and FVKESK. This CDR3 reads CASSQQGGGTEAFF. In DNA, the CDR3 is TGTGCCAGCAGCCAACAGGGTGGGGGGACTGAAGCTTTCTTT. The entire variable domain, with the rest obtained from reference TRBV14 and TRBJ1-1, is as follows: EAGVTQFPSHSVIEKGQTVTLRCDPISGHDNLYWYRRVMGKEIKFLLHFVKESKQDESGMPNNRFLAERTGGTYSTLKVQPAELEDSGVYFCASSQQGGGTEAFFGQGTRLTVV.

CDR3 in amino acids: CASSFLTGPETQYF. DNA of the CDR3: TGTGCCAGCAGCTTTTTAACAGGACCAGAGACCCAGTACTTC. The chain joins TRBV7-9 to TRBJ2-5; TRBD1 is a possible D gene (5 bases). The CDR3 has 14 residues. Deletions cut 3 bases from V and 4 bases from J, with 12 bases between. The germline V gene has CDR1 SEHNR and CDR2 FQNEAQ (reference sequence).

The chain's CDR3 is CASSLGRSGVKDQPQHF. The DNA of the CDR3 is TGTGCCAGCAGCTTAGGGAGGTCGGGTGTTAAGGATCAGCCCCAGCATTTT. The chain combines TRBV7-2 with TRBJ1-5; D call uncertain. Germline V gene lookup returns CDR1 SGHTA and CDR2 FQGNSA. The length of the CDR3 is 17 residues. Trimming cost V 1 base and J 5 bases, with 18 bases left between them. Full variable domain (remainder filled in from reference TRBV7-2 and TRBJ1-5): GAGVSQSPSNKVTEKGKDVELRCDPISGHTALYWYRQSLGQGLEFLIYFQGNSAPDKSGLPSDRFSAERTGGSVSTLTIQRTQQEDSAVYLCASSLGRSGVKDQPQHFGDGTRLSIL.

The chain joins TRBV7-8 to TRBJ2-2, with 7 bases lining up with TRBD1. From germline, CDR1 is SGHVS and CDR2 FQNEAQ. The J segment lost 7 bases and the V segment lost 11 bases, leaving 7 bases of the junction unmatched. This CDR3 spans 12 amino acids. CDR3 nucleotide sequence: TGTGCCGGGGGCAGGGGGAGCGGGGAGCTGTTTTTT. As protein: CAGGRGSGELFF. The full variable domain, rest sourced from reference TRBV7-8 and TRBJ2-2, is GAGVSQSPRYKVAKRGQDVALRCDPISGHVSLFWYQQALGQGPEFLTYFQNEAQLDKSGLPSDRFFAERPEGSVSTLKIQRTQQEDSAVYLCAGGRGSGELFFGEGSRLTVL.

J is TRBJ1-6 and V is TRBV9; 10 bases match TRBD1. CDR1 SGDLS and CDR2 YYNGEE come from the germline V gene. V lost 3 bases and J lost 7; bases outside the gene matches: 4. The CDR3 has 15 residues. This CDR3 is CASSAGQGGNSPLHF. As DNA, the CDR3 is TGTGCCAGCAGCGCCGGACAGGGGGGAAATTCACCCCTCCACTTT.

The V call is TRBV27, the J call TRBJ2-7; TRBD1 matches at 7 bases. J was trimmed by 4 bases and V by 4 bases; bases with no gene match: 7. The length of the CDR3 is 14 residues. Per the germline V gene, CDR1 is MNHEY and CDR2 is SMNVEV (reference sequence). The CDR3 loop reads CASSSLTGIYEQYF. The CDR3 nucleotides are TGTGCCAGCAGTTCGTTGACAGGGATTTACGAGCAGTACTTC.

The V gene is TRBV7-2, the J gene TRBJ1-6, with a possible D match to TRBD1 (5 bases). V was pared by 4 bases and J by 9 bases, with 13 bases between. There are 14 residues in the CDR3. The germline V gene encodes CDR1 SGHTA and CDR2 FQGNSA. CDR3 loop: CASSSRQFSSPLHF. CDR3 DNA sequence: TGTGCCAGCAGCTCCAGACAGTTCTCTTCACCCCTCCACTTT.

In its sample, this clone was seen once. The gene calls are TRBV9 and TRBJ2-5; D remains ambiguous. CDR1 and CDR2 from the germline V gene are SGDLS and YYNGEE. V lost 1 base and J lost 3, with 7 bases in between. The CDR3 spans 13 residues. The CDR3: CASSVRYEETQYF. CDR3 coding DNA: TGTGCCAGCAGCGTACGGTACGAAGAGACCCAGTACTTC.

The chain couples TRBV19 to TRBJ1-2; D is uncertain. Per the germline V gene, CDR1 is LNHDA and CDR2 is SQIVND (reference sequence). V lost 9 bases and J lost 10, with 12 bases in between. This CDR3 contains 10 residues. In DNA form, the CDR3 reads TGTGCCAGCGGAGGATGGGACTACACCTTC. It codes for CASGGWDYTF. The full variable domain, its missing parts supplied by reference TRBV19 and TRBJ1-2, is DGGITQSPKYLFRKEGQNVTLSCEQNLNHDAMYWYRQDPGQGLRLIYYSQIVNDFQKGDIAEGYSVSREKKESFPLTVTSAQKNPTAFYLCASGGWDYTFGSGTRLTVV.

This clone was seen a single time. The chain recombines TRBV6-5 with TRBJ1-1; 8 bases agree with TRBD1. Per germline, CDR1 MNHEY and CDR2 SVGAGI. The CDR3 is 13 residues long. The V gene end was trimmed by 6 bases and the J gene end by 4 bases; junction bases not matched to a gene: 4. CDR3 sequence reads: CASSETGATEAFF. The CDR3 region has the DNA TGTGCCAGCAGCGAGACAGGGGCCACTGAAGCTTTCTTT.

The table lists this clone with a count of one. The chain combines TRBV7-8 with TRBJ2-6; D gene ambiguous. Trimming left V 4 bases short and J 4 bases short, with 11 bases between. Germline CDR1 SGHVS, CDR2 FQNEAQ. The CDR3 contains 15 residues. CDR3 in amino acids: CASSSPPLGANVLTF. The DNA for the CDR3 is TGTGCCAGCAGCTCCCCCCCTTTGGGGGCCAACGTCCTGACTTTC.

The chain couples TRBV30 to TRBJ2-2; D might be TRBD2 (7 bases). The CDR3 is 14 residues long. The germline CDR1 and CDR2 sequences are GTSNPN and SVGIG (reference sequence). Between the trimmed V and J ends, which lost 3 bases and 2 bases, there was a span of 10 bases. CDR3 loop: CAWSGGPNTGELFF. The DNA of the CDR3 is TGTGCCTGGAGCGGGGGGCCAAACACCGGGGAGCTGTTTTTT.

V usage is TRBV20-1 and J usage is TRBJ1-2; no definite D call. V lost 3 bases, J lost 2 bases, and 13 bases lay in between. The length of the CDR3 is 14 residues. CDR1 and CDR2 from the germline V gene are DFQATT and SNEGSKA (reference sequence). The CDR3 DNA follows: TGCAGTGCTAGTCTGATCGCACAGAACTATGGCTACACCTTC. Translating it yields CSASLIAQNYGYTF.

The chain joins TRBV7-2 to TRBJ2-3; D is perhaps TRBD1 (5 bases). V shed 5 bases and J shed 3 bases, with 9 bases lying between them. Germline CDR1 is SGHTA and CDR2 is FQGNSA. This CDR3 has 13 amino acids. The CDR3 reads CASSQGVTDTQYF. The CDR3 region has the DNA TGTGCCAGCAGCCAAGGGGTAACAGATACGCAGTATTTT.

The genes are TRBV28 and TRBJ2-5, with 10 positions matching TRBD1. This CDR3 has 14 residues. Trimming took 6 bases from V and 5 from J; bases not matched to a gene: 6. The germline gives CDR1 MDHEN, CDR2 SYDVKM. DNA of the CDR3: TGTGCCAGCAGACCGACAGGGGGCGCGGAGACCCAGTACTTC. Encoded protein: CASRPTGGAETQYF. Combining the CDR3 with reference TRBV28 and TRBJ2-5 gives the whole variable domain DVKVTQSSRYLVKRTGEKVFLECVQDMDHENMFWYRQDPGLGLRLIYFSYDVKMKEKGDIPEGYSVSREKKERFSLILESASTNQTSMYLCASRPTGGAETQYFGPGTRLLVL.

The chain recombines TRBV11-2 with TRBJ2-3, with TRBD2 identical over 14 bases. J gave up 5 bases and V 2 bases, and 6 bases lay outside the gene matches. CDR1 and CDR2 from the germline V gene are SGHAT and FQNNGV. The CDR3 is 17 residues long. In DNA form, the CDR3 reads TGTGCCAGCAGCTTAATGGGGACTAGCGGGAGCGGAGATACGCAGTATTTT. This translates into CASSLMGTSGSGDTQYF. Combining the CDR3 with reference TRBV11-2 and TRBJ2-3 gives the whole variable domain EAGVAQSPRYKIIEKRQSVAFWCNPISGHATLYWYQQILGQGPKLLIQFQNNGVVDDSQLPKDRFSAERLKGVDSTLKIQPAKLEDSAVYLCASSLMGTSGSGDTQYFGPGTRLTVL.

This clone was observed a few times. This chain's CDR3 is CASSKAGSGGPLVDTQYF. The CDR3, as DNA: TGTGCCAGCAGCAAAGCGGGGTCGGGGGGACCCCTCGTGGATACGCAGTATTTT. V and J are TRBV7-9 and TRBJ2-3; 7 nucleotides line up with TRBD2. CDR3 length equals 18 residues. Per germline, CDR1 SEHNR and CDR2 FQNEAQ (reference sequence). V shed 5 bases and J 6 bases; nucleotides not matched to a gene: 20. The full variable domain, completed using reference TRBV7-9 and TRBJ2-3, is DTGVSQNPRHKITKRGQNVTFRCDPISEHNRLYWYRQTLGQGPEFLTYFQNEAQLEKSRLLSDRFSAERPKGSFSTLEIQRTEQGDSAMYLCASSKAGSGGPLVDTQYFGPGTRLTVL.

This clone was seen a handful of times. V and J are TRBV6-2 or TRBV6-3 and TRBJ1-4; TRBD1 matches at 8 bases. Germline CDR1 MNHEY, CDR2 SVGEGT. With 5 bases clipped from V and 8 bases from J, the junction kept 10 bases outside the gene matches. The CDR3 totals 15 residues. The DNA for the CDR3 is TGTGCCAGCAGTCCAAATGGACAGGGAGAAGAAAAACTGTTTTTT. It encodes CASSPNGQGEEKLFF.